This T cell receptor (beta chain) was documented in a study of early T cells in non-severe SARS-CoV-2 infection. Whole-study context: The study sequenced bulk RNA from unsorted whole blood, with chains unpaired.

This clonotype was detected many times. The CDR3 is made up of 16 amino acids. The germline gives CDR1 MGHRA, CDR2 YSYEKL. The J segment lost 6 bases and the V segment lost 5 bases, leaving 16 bases of the junction unmatched. As part of library construction, unique molecular identifiers were attached to individual cDNA molecules. One entry per CDR3 protein results from TCRdb running MiXCR on the 5' RACE reads. The data contain fewer than 55,000 distinct CDR3 sequences, approximately 10% of them singletons. Sequenced sample: whole blood. This chain links TRBV4-1 with TRBJ2-7, with TRBD1 identical over 7 bases. The clonotype was recovered from an adult who was a healthcare worker with PCR-confirmed SARS-CoV-2 infection or an uninfected control (not recorded which). CDR3 sequence: CASSYTPGTAKPEQYF. The CDR3 coding sequence is TGCGCCAGCAGCTACACCCCCGGGACAGCAAAACCCGAGCAGTACTTC.